What follows are 21 T cell receptor beta chains derived from one specimen sequenced in a study of T cells in localized non-small cell lung cancer. Profiled with immunoSEQ multiplex PCR; TCRdb holds only in-frame clones, not every one. The sample consists of several thousand clones, around 87% of them appearing once. Sequenced material: peripheral blood, taken before any cancer treatment. All receptors come from a male donor aged 60 or older with stage III lung adenocarcinoma.

A single count supports this clone. The chain joins TRBV7-6 to TRBJ1-2; 12 bases match TRBD1. Per germline, CDR1 SGHVS and CDR2 FNYEAQ. The CDR3 runs to 15 residues. Trimming cost V 3 bases and J 6 bases; bases outside gene matches: 5. CDR3 bases: TGTGCCAGCAGCTTCGGGACAGGGGGCTTAAATGGCTACACCTTC. Its translation is CASSFGTGGLNGYTF.

This chain joins TRBV2 and TRBJ2-5, with D perhaps matching TRBD1 or TRBD2 (6 bases each). The CDR3 has 16 amino acids. Germline V CDR1 and CDR2: SNHLY, FYNNEI. Trimming took 3 bases from V and 2 from J, leaving 16 bases between them. The CDR3 sequence: CASSEREDRVQETQYF. The CDR3 nucleotides are TGTGCCAGCAGTGAGAGGGAGGACAGAGTACAAGAGACCCAGTACTTC.

The J gene is TRBJ1-1, the V gene TRBV10-3; 8 bases map to TRBD1. CDR1 is ENHRY and CDR2 is SYGVKD in the germline V gene. V was pared by 6 bases and J by 4 bases, with 4 bases of the junction left unmatched. The CDR3 is made up of 13 amino acids. This CDR3 reads CAISRDRLTEAFF. The CDR3 nucleotides are TGTGCCATCAGCCGGGACAGGCTCACTGAAGCTTTCTTT.

V gene TRBV6-1 combines with J gene TRBJ2-4; D is perhaps TRBD2 (5 bases). The germline CDR1 and CDR2 sequences are MNHNS and SASEGT. Trimming removed 3 bases from V and 0 bases from J, with 9 bases in between. CDR3 length: 15 amino acids. The CDR3 DNA reads as TGTGCCAGCAGTGACCGGAGGCAAGCCAAAAACATTCAGTACTTC. Encoded protein: CASSDRRQAKNIQYF.

The rearrangement links TRBV29-1 to TRBJ1-4; TRBD1 agrees at 8 bases. The V gene's germline CDR1 is SQVTM and CDR2 ANQGSEA. Trimming removed 7 bases from V and 5 bases from J; junction bases left unmatched: 9. There are 14 residues in the CDR3. CDR3: CSARNRGGNEKLFF. The CDR3 nucleotides read TGCAGCGCCCGAAACAGGGGGGGGAATGAAAAACTGTTTTTT.

V is TRBV19 and J is TRBJ1-1, with D uncertain. Germline V gene data show CDR1 as LNHDA and CDR2 as SQIVND (reference sequence). V lost 5 bases and J 0 bases, leaving 7 bases between the germline ends. The CDR3 sequence is 13 residues long. The CDR3 region is CASSSHMNTEAFF. The CDR3 DNA follows: TGTGCCAGTAGTTCTCATATGAACACTGAAGCTTTCTTT.

This chain uses TRBV10-3 with TRBJ1-2; a weak D match, TRBD1 (5 bases). Trimming pared 6 bases from V and 0 bases from J, leaving 11 bases between. Germline CDR1 ENHRY, CDR2 SYGVKD. This CDR3 spans 14 amino acids. The CDR3 bases are TGTGCCATCAGCTCGGACACTTCTAACTATGGCTACACCTTC. This gives the protein CAISSDTSNYGYTF.

The chain couples TRBV2 to TRBJ2-4; tentatively, D is TRBD2 (6 bases). CDR1 SNHLY and CDR2 FYNNEI come from the germline V gene. V gave up 3 bases and J gave up 9 bases, with 12 bases separating them. The CDR3 runs to 13 residues. CDR3 DNA: TGTGCCAGCAGTGAGTGGGGAGGTTCCATTCAGTACTTC. Its protein product is CASSEWGGSIQYF.

The V gene is TRBV7-6, the J gene TRBJ2-1, with 10 positions matching TRBD2. The V and J ends lost 3 bases and 0 bases, in that order; junction bases with no gene match: 5. In germline, CDR1 is SGHVS, CDR2 FNYEAQ. The length of the CDR3 is 17 residues. The CDR3 nucleotides read TGTGCCAGCAGCTTGGTTAGCGGGGGGCGCTCCTACAATGAGCAGTTCTTC. The encoded protein is CASSLVSGGRSYNEQFF.

The chain links TRBV30 to TRBJ1-1; no definite D call. Trimming took off 0 bases at V and 1 base at J, with 9 bases between the two ends. The CDR3 extends over 14 amino acids. Germline values: CDR1 GTSNPN, CDR2 SVGIG (reference sequence). As DNA, the CDR3 is TGTGCCTGGAGTGTAAGGCCGGGGAACACTGAAGCTTTCTTT. This gives the protein CAWSVRPGNTEAFF.

The rearrangement links TRBV28 to TRBJ2-7, with TRBD2 matching over 7 bases. Germline CDR1 MDHEN, CDR2 SYDVKM. The CDR3 is 17 residues long. V shed 2 bases and J 2 bases; nucleotides not matched to a gene: 12. CDR3 nucleotides: TGTGCCAGCAGTTTAGCAGGTGCCCGGGAGGCCGCCTACGAGCAGTACTTC. It specifies CASSLAGAREAAYEQYF.

The chain couples TRBV11-3 to TRBJ2-5; a weak D match, TRBD2 (6 bases). Germline V CDR1 and CDR2: SGHNT, YENEEA. The V end lost 4 bases, the J end lost 5 bases, and 20 bases lay between the germline ends. This CDR3 contains 16 residues. CDR3 nucleotide sequence: TGTGCCAGCAGCTCTAATGCCGTGGTAGGGAGGGAGACCCAGTACTTC. Residues: CASSSNAVVGRETQYF.

V gene TRBV4-2 combines with J gene TRBJ2-2; D gene uncertain. The germline gives CDR1 LGHNA, CDR2 YNFKEQ. This CDR3 has 17 amino acids. Trimming stripped 2 bases from V and 1 base from J, with 14 bases between. CDR3 sequence (DNA): TGTGCCAGCAGCCAAAATACGGGCCCAAGGAACACCGGGGAGCTGTTTTTT. Protein product: CASSQNTGPRNTGELFF.

V gene TRBV30 combines with J gene TRBJ1-3; weak D call: TRBD1 (6 bases). Per the germline V gene, CDR1 is GTSNPN and CDR2 is SVGIG (reference sequence). This CDR3 is built from 15 residues. Deletions cut 3 bases from V and 3 bases from J, with 15 bases between. CDR3 in DNA: TGTGCCTGGAGCTTCAGGGGAGGAATTGGAAACACCATATATTTT. Its translation is CAWSFRGGIGNTIYF.

The rearrangement uses TRBV19 and TRBJ1-5; 9 bases are shared with TRBD1. Trimming at V came to 1 base and at J to 6 bases, leaving 4 bases not matched to a gene. The CDR3 consists of 15 residues. Germline V gene lookup returns CDR1 LNHDA and CDR2 SQIVND (reference sequence). The CDR3 region has the DNA TGTGCCAGTAGTATAGGTACAGGGGGCGGTCAGCCCCAGCATTTT. Its protein product is CASSIGTGGGQPQHF.

The rearrangement joins TRBV29-1 to TRBJ1-3, with D unresolved. V dropped 3 bases and J dropped 0 bases, with 9 bases sitting between them. Germline assignment: CDR1 SQVTM and CDR2 ANQGSEA. The CDR3 spans 14 residues. This CDR3 is CSVEYGLSGNTIYF. Here the CDR3 DNA reads TGCAGCGTTGAGTACGGGCTCTCTGGAAACACCATATATTTT.

The chain recombines TRBV27 with TRBJ2-7; 8 nucleotides align to TRBD1. Germline V gene lookup returns CDR1 MNHEY and CDR2 SMNVEV (reference sequence). The CDR3 contains 16 residues. V was clipped by 1 base and J by 3 bases; unmatched bases: 8. The CDR3 DNA is TGTGCCAGCAGTTTATTTGCAGGGGGCGAAGTCTACGAGCAGTACTTC. Amino acid sequence: CASSLFAGGEVYEQYF.

The J gene is TRBJ2-1, the V gene TRBV4-2; D gene uncertain. This CDR3 is built from 16 residues. Germline V gene sequence: CDR1 LGHNA, CDR2 YNFKEQ. The V and J ends lost 0 bases and 1 base respectively, with 10 bases between them. CDR3 coding DNA: TGTGCCAGCAGCCAAGAGTTGAGTGCTTCCTACAATGAGCAGTTCTTC. It specifies CASSQELSASYNEQFF.

The gene calls are TRBV11-1 and TRBJ1-2, with D perhaps TRBD1 (5 bases). In germline, CDR1 is SGHAT, CDR2 FQDESV (reference sequence). There are 15 residues in the CDR3. V was cut by 1 base and J by 2 bases, with 11 bases left in between. CDR3 nucleotides: TGTGCCAGCAGCTTAGGTACCGGGACGAACTATGGCTACACCTTC. It specifies CASSLGTGTNYGYTF.

V is TRBV5-1 and J is TRBJ1-1, with 7 positions matching TRBD1. V lost 3 bases and J lost 0; bases outside the gene matches: 14. CDR3 length equals 18 residues. Germline V gives CDR1 SGHRS, CDR2 YFSETQ. Here the CDR3 reads CASSSFGGTVIMNTEAFF. The CDR3 region has the DNA TGCGCCAGCAGCTCCTTCGGAGGGACAGTTATTATGAACACTGAAGCTTTCTTT. Based on the CDR3 plus reference TRBV5-1 and TRBJ1-1, the full variable domain is KAGVTQTPRYLIKTRGQQVTLSCSPISGHRSVSWYQQTPGQGLQFLFEYFSETQRNKGNFPGRFSGRQFSNSRSEMNVSTLELGDSALYLCASSSFGGTVIMNTEAFFGQGTRLTVV.

The chain couples TRBV19 to TRBJ1-6, with a weak D call TRBD1 (6 bases). The germline V and J ends were trimmed by 5 bases and 8 bases, with 10 bases remaining between them. The CDR3 spans 13 residues. Germline CDR1 reads LNHDA; CDR2 reads SQIVND (reference sequence). CDR3 residues: CASSLDRDSPLHF. The CDR3 DNA reads TGTGCCAGTAGTTTGGACAGAGATTCACCCCTCCACTTT.